The sequence of this TCR beta chain was determined in a study of shared clonotypes between healthy human individuals. Trimming stripped 4 bases from V and 2 bases from J, with 13 bases between. This CDR3 spans 14 amino acids. Germline-derived CDR1 and CDR2 are SQVTM and ANQGSEA. Each cell subset's genomic DNA was divided evenly among several immunoSEQ plates. The method was immunoSEQ multiplex PCR; TCRdb's version includes in-frame clones alone and lacks a portion of them. The data hold about 1.5 million clones, with around 97% observed a single time. This chain uses TRBV29-1 with TRBJ2-3; either TRBD1 or TRBD2 may fit D (5 bases each). The source material was naive CD4+ T cells sorted from blood. The subset denotes: CD45RA+ positively selected. The source of this sequence is a man aged 25-45 years in good health. The CDR3 coding sequence is TGCAGCGTTGTGGGGGAAGGTTCCACAGATACGCAGTATTTT. The encoded protein is CSVVGEGSTDTQYF.